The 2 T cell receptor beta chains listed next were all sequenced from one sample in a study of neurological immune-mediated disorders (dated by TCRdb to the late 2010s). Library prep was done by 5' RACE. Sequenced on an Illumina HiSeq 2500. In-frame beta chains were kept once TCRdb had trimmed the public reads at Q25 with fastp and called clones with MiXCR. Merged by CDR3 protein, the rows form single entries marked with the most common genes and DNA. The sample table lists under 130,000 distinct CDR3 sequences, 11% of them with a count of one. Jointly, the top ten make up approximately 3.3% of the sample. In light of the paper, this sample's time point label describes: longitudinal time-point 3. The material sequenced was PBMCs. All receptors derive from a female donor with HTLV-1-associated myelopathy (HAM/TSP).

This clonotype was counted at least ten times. DNA of the CDR3: TGCGCCAGCAGCTTGGGCTCAGGGGGCTCCTACAATGAGCAGTTCTTC. It encodes CASSLGSGGSYNEQFF. V gene TRBV5-1 combines with J gene TRBJ2-1; TRBD1 aligns across 7 bases. In germline, CDR1 is SGHRS, CDR2 YFSETQ. J lost 0 bases, V lost 0 bases, and 3 bases had no gene match. The CDR3 sequence is 16 residues long.

In DNA form, the CDR3 reads TGCGCCAGCAGCAAAGGGAGTAGCGGGGGAACCTACGAGCAGTACTTC. It yields the protein CASSKGSSGGTYEQYF. V gene TRBV5-1 combines with J gene TRBJ2-7; TRBD2 aligns across 9 bases. Germline CDR1 SGHRS, CDR2 YFSETQ. V dropped 4 bases and J dropped 2; count of bases not matched to a gene: 10. The CDR3 extends over 16 amino acids.